This passage covers 8 T cell receptor beta chains from one sample sequenced in a study of blood T cell repertoires in COVID-19. Sequencing was performed with immunoSEQ multiplex PCR; in TCRdb, only in-frame clones are kept and a portion is missing. The sample carries 100,000 to 150,000 clones, over 75% recorded once. Input material: peripheral blood. Every receptor here comes from an elderly woman with acute or convalescent COVID-19.

This clone has a handful of counts. The V gene is TRBV19, the J gene TRBJ1-6; D not certain. This CDR3 comprises 14 residues. V was pared by 3 bases and J by 14 bases, with 17 bases between. In germline, CDR1 is LNHDA, CDR2 SQIVND (reference sequence). As DNA, the CDR3 is TGTGCCAGTAGTATCCGGGGAGGGATCCGCACCCTCCACTTT. Translated: CASSIRGGIRTLHF.

The J gene is TRBJ1-2, the V gene TRBV5-6, with a possible D match to TRBD1 (5 bases). The CDR3 is 12 residues long. Trimming took 4 bases from V and 8 from J, leaving 12 bases between them. Germline CDR1 reads SGHDT; CDR2 reads YYEEEE. The CDR3 sequence: CASSGSRGGYTF. For the CDR3, the DNA is TGTGCCAGCAGCGGAAGTAGGGGCGGCTACACCTTC.

J is TRBJ1-3 and V is TRBV28; possibly TRBD1 for D (6 bases). This CDR3 has 14 amino acids. V dropped 6 bases and J dropped 0 bases, with 9 bases sitting between them. CDR1 and CDR2 (germline): MDHEN, SYDVKM. CDR3 in DNA: TGTGCCAGCAGAGAGACAGGCTCTGGAAACACCATATATTTT. Encoded protein: CASRETGSGNTIYF.

The chain links TRBV7-3 to TRBJ2-3; unclear D gene. The CDR3 length is 16 residues. The germline V gene has CDR1 SGHTA and CDR2 FQGTGA. V gave up 0 bases and J gave up 2 bases, with 12 bases separating them. The CDR3 region is CASSLTNSRLTDTQYF. CDR3 in DNA: TGTGCCAGCAGCTTAACGAACTCGCGCCTCACAGATACGCAGTATTTT.

The chain has TRBV6-1 and TRBJ1-1; D is possibly TRBD1 (5 bases). V lost 1 base to trimming and J lost 4 bases, with 16 bases between them. The CDR3 runs 16 residues. Germline V gene lookup returns CDR1 MNHNS and CDR2 SASEGT. CDR3 in DNA: TGTGCCAGCAGTGAAGTTCCTGGGGCGCGGGGCACTGAAGCTTTCTTT. It yields the protein CASSEVPGARGTEAFF.

The gene calls are TRBV27 and TRBJ1-6, with D perhaps TRBD1 (5 bases). This CDR3 is 15 amino acids long. Germline assignment: CDR1 MNHEY and CDR2 SMNVEV (reference sequence). V lost 3 bases and J lost 4, with 10 bases in between. The CDR3 bases are TGTGCCAGCAGTTTCCACCAGGGATATAATTCACCCCTCCACTTT. The encoded protein is CASSFHQGYNSPLHF.

With regard to this clone: At one end, the junction sequence differs from germline, possibly due to a read error. The V and J genes are TRBV6-2 or TRBV6-3 and TRBJ2-5; 10 nucleotides match TRBD2. The CDR3 consists of 19 residues. CDR1 and CDR2 from the germline V gene are MNHEY and SVGEGT. CDR3 residues: CASIYSIRGAGGDGETQYF. For the CDR3, the DNA is TGTGCCAGCATTTACTCGATCCGTGGAGCGGGGGGGGATGGAGAGACCCAGTACTTC.

The gene calls are TRBV2 and TRBJ1-2, with D tentatively TRBD1 (6 bases). V was pared by 4 bases and J by 8 bases, with 14 bases between. Germline V CDR1 and CDR2: SNHLY, FYNNEI. The CDR3 has 13 residues. The CDR3: CASSGGGEDGYTF. The CDR3 DNA sequence: TGTGCCAGCAGTGGAGGGGGAGAGGACGGCTACACCTTC.